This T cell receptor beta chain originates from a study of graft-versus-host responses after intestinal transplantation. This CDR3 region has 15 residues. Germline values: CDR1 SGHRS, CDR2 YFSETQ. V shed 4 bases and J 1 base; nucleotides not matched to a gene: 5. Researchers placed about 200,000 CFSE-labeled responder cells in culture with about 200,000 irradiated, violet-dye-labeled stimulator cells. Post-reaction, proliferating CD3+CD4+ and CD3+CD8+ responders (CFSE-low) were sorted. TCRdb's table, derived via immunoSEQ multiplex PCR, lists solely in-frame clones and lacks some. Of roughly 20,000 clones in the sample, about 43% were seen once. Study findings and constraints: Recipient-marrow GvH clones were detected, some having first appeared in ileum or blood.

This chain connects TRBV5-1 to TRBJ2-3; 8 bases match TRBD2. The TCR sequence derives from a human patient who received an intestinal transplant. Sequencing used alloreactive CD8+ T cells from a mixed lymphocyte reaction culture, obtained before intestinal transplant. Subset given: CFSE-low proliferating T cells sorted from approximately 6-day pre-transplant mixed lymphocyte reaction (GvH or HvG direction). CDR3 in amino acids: CASSPIAGRTDTQYF. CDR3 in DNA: TGCGCCAGCAGCCCAATAGCGGGGCGCACAGATACGCAGTATTTT.